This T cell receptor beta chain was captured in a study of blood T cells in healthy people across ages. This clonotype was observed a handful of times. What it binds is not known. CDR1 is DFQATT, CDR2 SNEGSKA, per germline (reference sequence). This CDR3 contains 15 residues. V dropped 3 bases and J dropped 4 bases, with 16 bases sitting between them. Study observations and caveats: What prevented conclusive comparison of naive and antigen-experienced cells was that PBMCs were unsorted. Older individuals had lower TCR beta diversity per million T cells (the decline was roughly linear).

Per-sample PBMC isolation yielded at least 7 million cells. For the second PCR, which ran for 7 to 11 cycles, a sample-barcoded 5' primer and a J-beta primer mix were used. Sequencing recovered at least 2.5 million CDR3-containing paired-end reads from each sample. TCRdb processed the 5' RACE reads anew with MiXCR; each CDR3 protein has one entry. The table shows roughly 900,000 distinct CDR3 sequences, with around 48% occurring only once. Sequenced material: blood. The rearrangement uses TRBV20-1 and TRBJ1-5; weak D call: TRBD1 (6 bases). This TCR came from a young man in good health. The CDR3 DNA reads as TGCAGTGCTAGTAGTGGACAGCGACCGAATCAGCCCCAGCATTTT. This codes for CSASSGQRPNQPQHF.